This is a list of T cell receptor beta chains from one sample in a study of blood T cells in healthy people across ages. TCRdb reanalysed the 5' RACE reads using MiXCR and keeps one entry per CDR3 protein. The sample consists of over 1,500,000 distinct CDR3 sequences, 49% of them appearing once. Sequenced input: blood. The receptors here all came from a woman in her thirties or forties in good health. Each CDR3 is given with its conserved first and last residue. D genes are given only for firm matches. The size of a clone is reported for some rows only, either as once, few or many, or as a class for expanded clones.

V gene: TRBV7-8
J gene: TRBJ2-5
D gene: TRBD1
clone size: few
CDR3 protein: CASSLVWQRTGGQETQYF
CDR3 DNA: TGTGCCAGCAGCTTAGTTTGGCAACGTACAGGGGGCCAAGAGACCCAGTACTTC

V gene: TRBV11-2
J gene: TRBJ2-7
D gene: -
clone size: -
CDR3 protein: CASSSGLIYEQYF
CDR3 DNA: TGTGCCAGCAGCTCGGGACTGATCTACGAGCAGTACTTC

V gene: TRBV4-3
J gene: TRBJ1-6
D gene: TRBD1
clone size: -
CDR3 protein: CASSQDGLVVTGNSPLHF
CDR3 DNA: TGCGCCAGCAGCCAAGATGGTTTGGTTGTGACAGGGAATTCACCCCTCCACTTT

V gene: TRBV5-1
J gene: TRBJ2-3
D gene: TRBD1
clone size: many
CDR3 protein: CASSRTGGPDTQYF
CDR3 DNA: TGCGCCAGCTCCAGGACAGGGGGCCCAGATACGCAGTATTTT

V gene: TRBV7-2
J gene: TRBJ2-7
D gene: -
clone size: -
CDR3 protein: CASSLRRGSYEQYF
CDR3 DNA: TGTGCCAGCAGCTTAAGGCGGGGCTCCTACGAGCAGTACTTC

V gene: TRBV4-2
J gene: TRBJ2-1
D gene: TRBD2
clone size: many
CDR3 protein: CASSSGLAGSSYNEQFF
CDR3 DNA: TGTGCCAGCAGCTCCGGACTAGCGGGTAGCTCCTACAATGAGCAGTTCTTC

V gene: TRBV29-1
J gene: TRBJ2-3
D gene: -
clone size: -
CDR3 protein: CSVARALGDTQYF
CDR3 DNA: TGCAGCGTAGCCCGGGCCTTGGGAGATACGCAGTATTTT

V gene: TRBV27
J gene: TRBJ2-1
D gene: TRBD1
clone size: -
CDR3 protein: CASSKQGSNEQFF
CDR3 DNA: TGTGCCAGCAGCAAACAGGGGAGCAATGAGCAGTTCTTC

V gene: TRBV28
J gene: TRBJ1-4
D gene: TRBD1
clone size: -
CDR3 protein: CTSSSVGTALNEKLFF
CDR3 DNA: TGTACCAGCAGTTCCGTCGGGACAGCGCTTAATGAAAAACTGTTTTTT

V gene: TRBV7-6
J gene: TRBJ2-7
D gene: TRBD2
clone size: few
CDR3 protein: CASSRGLAGGLTSEQYF
CDR3 DNA: TGTGCTAGCAGCCGGGGACTAGCGGGGGGCCTTACCTCCGAGCAGTACTTC

V gene: TRBV5-1
J gene: TRBJ1-2
D gene: -
clone size: once
CDR3 protein: CASSLLVGQQGGYTF
CDR3 DNA: TGCGCCAGCAGCTTGCTAGTTGGGCAGCAGGGTGGCTACACCTTC

V gene: TRBV29-1
J gene: TRBJ2-3
D gene: -
clone size: -
CDR3 protein: CSVVIPRGTDTQYF
CDR3 DNA: TGCAGCGTTGTTATCCCCAGGGGCACAGATACGCAGTATTTT

V gene: TRBV27
J gene: TRBJ2-1
D gene: TRBD2
clone size: few
CDR3 protein: CASSFLSGGHNEQFF
CDR3 DNA: TGTGCCAGCAGTTTTCTGAGCGGGGGCCACAATGAGCAGTTCTTC

V gene: TRBV18
J gene: TRBJ2-7
D gene: -
clone size: -
CDR3 protein: CASSREETRYF
CDR3 DNA: TGTGCCAGCTCACGCGAAGAGACCCGGTACTTC

V gene: TRBV28
J gene: TRBJ2-7
D gene: TRBD1
clone size: -
CDR3 protein: CASSGAGGGSVSYEQYF
CDR3 DNA: TGTGCCAGCTCTGGTGCAGGGGGCGGTTCTGTCTCCTACGAGCAGTACTTC

V gene: TRBV6-2/TRBV6-3
J gene: TRBJ2-3
D gene: TRBD1
clone size: -
CDR3 protein: CASSYLTGDTDTQYF
CDR3 DNA: TGTGCCAGCAGTTATCTGACAGGGGATACAGATACGCAGTATTTT

V gene: TRBV28
J gene: TRBJ1-2
D gene: -
clone size: few
CDR3 protein: CASRLSGTGSTGYTF
CDR3 DNA: TGTGCCAGCAGACTCTCCGGGACGGGGTCTACGGGCTACACCTTC

V gene: TRBV2
J gene: TRBJ2-7
D gene: -
clone size: few
CDR3 protein: CASSAAGTYEQYF
CDR3 DNA: TGTGCCAGCAGTGCGGCAGGAACCTACGAGCAGTACTTC

V gene: TRBV20-1
J gene: TRBJ2-1
D gene: -
clone size: -
CDR3 protein: CSASPGTNYNEQFF
CDR3 DNA: TGCAGTGCAAGTCCCGGGACCAATTACAATGAGCAGTTCTTC

V gene: TRBV6-4
J gene: TRBJ2-7
D gene: TRBD1
clone size: -
CDR3 protein: CASTNKCGQGHYEQYF
CDR3 DNA: TGTGCCAGCACCAACAAATGCGGACAGGGACACTACGAGCAGTACTTC

V gene: TRBV4-3
J gene: TRBJ2-1
D gene: -
clone size: -
CDR3 protein: CASSQDGGNNEQFF
CDR3 DNA: TGCGCCAGCAGCCAAGATGGGGGAAACAATGAGCAGTTCTTC

V gene: TRBV14
J gene: TRBJ1-4
D gene: -
clone size: -
CDR3 protein: CASSQVVAALDEKLFF
CDR3 DNA: TGTGCCAGCAGCCAAGTAGTGGCAGCTCTGGATGAAAAACTGTTTTTT

V gene: TRBV19
J gene: TRBJ2-1
D gene: TRBD2
clone size: -
CDR3 protein: CASSIDRAGGTYNEQFF
CDR3 DNA: TGTGCCAGTAGTATAGATCGTGCGGGGGGCACCTACAATGAGCAGTTCTTC

V gene: TRBV7-9
J gene: TRBJ2-5
D gene: -
clone size: -
CDR3 protein: CASRDSKETQYF
CDR3 DNA: TGTGCCAGCAGGGACAGCAAAGAGACCCAGTACTTC

V gene: TRBV19
J gene: TRBJ2-1
D gene: TRBD2
clone size: -
CDR3 protein: CASSARPPSGETTMEQFF
CDR3 DNA: TGTGCCAGTAGTGCCCGACCCCCTAGCGGGGAGACTACAATGGAGCAGTTCTTC

V gene: TRBV24-1
J gene: TRBJ2-1
D gene: -
clone size: -
CDR3 protein: CATSDSGTSHEQFF
CDR3 DNA: TGTGCCACCAGTGACTCCGGGACAAGTCATGAGCAGTTCTTC

V gene: TRBV28
J gene: TRBJ2-1
D gene: -
clone size: few
CDR3 protein: CASSLGWRGSYNEQFF
CDR3 DNA: TGTGCCAGCAGTTTAGGATGGAGGGGGTCCTACAATGAGCAGTTCTTC

V gene: TRBV4-3
J gene: TRBJ1-2
D gene: -
clone size: -
CDR3 protein: CAGSQVQGNGINGYTF
CDR3 DNA: TGCGCCGGCAGCCAAGTACAGGGTAACGGCATCAATGGCTACACCTTC

V gene: TRBV7-8
J gene: TRBJ2-3
D gene: -
clone size: -
CDR3 protein: CASSLSTVGADTQYF
CDR3 DNA: TGTGCCAGCAGCTTGAGTACCGTTGGGGCAGATACGCAGTATTTT

V gene: TRBV29-1
J gene: TRBJ2-2
D gene: -
clone size: few
CDR3 protein: CSVEGALGELFF
CDR3 DNA: TGCAGCGTTGAGGGGGCGCTCGGGGAGCTGTTTTTT